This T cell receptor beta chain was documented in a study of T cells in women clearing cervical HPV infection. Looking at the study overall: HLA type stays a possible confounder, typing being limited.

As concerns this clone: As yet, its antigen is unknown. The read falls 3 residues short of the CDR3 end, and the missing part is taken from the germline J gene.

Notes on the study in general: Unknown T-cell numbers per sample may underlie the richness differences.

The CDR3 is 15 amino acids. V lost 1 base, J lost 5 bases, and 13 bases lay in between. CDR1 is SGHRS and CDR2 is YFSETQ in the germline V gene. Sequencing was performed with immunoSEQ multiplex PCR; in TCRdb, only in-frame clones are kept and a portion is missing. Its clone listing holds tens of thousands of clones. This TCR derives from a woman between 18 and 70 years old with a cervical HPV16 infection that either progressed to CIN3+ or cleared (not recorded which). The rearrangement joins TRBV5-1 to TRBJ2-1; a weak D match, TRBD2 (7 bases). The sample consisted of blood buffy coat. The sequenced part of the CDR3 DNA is TGCGCCAGCAGCTTGTTAGGGGGGGCTAACAATGAG. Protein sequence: CASSLLGGANNE. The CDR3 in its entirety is CASSLLGGANNEQFF.